The 5 T cell receptor beta chains listed next were all sequenced from one sample in a study of cytomegalovirus exposure and HLA in healthy donors. The PCR used 60 Vbeta and 13 Jbeta primers. Data came from immunoSEQ multiplex PCR; TCRdb stores just in-frame clones and leaves some out. This table holds approximately 170,000 clones, approximately 80% found once. Sequenced material: PBMCs. These receptors were obtained from a boy aged 2 to 9 in good health and CMV-seronegative.

This chain joins TRBV7-9 and TRBJ2-3; 13 bases agree with TRBD2. CDR1 and CDR2 (germline): SEHNR, FQNEAQ (reference sequence). This CDR3 spans 19 amino acids. Trimming at V came to 2 bases and at J to 4 bases, leaving 12 bases not matched to a gene. CDR3 bases: TGTGCCAGCAGCTTATTACTAGCGGGGGGGGCGGTAGGCGCAGATACGCAGTATTTT. Its protein product is CASSLLLAGGAVGADTQYF. Full variable domain (outside the CDR3, taken from reference TRBV7-9 and TRBJ2-3): DTGVSQNPRHKITKRGQNVTFRCDPISEHNRLYWYRQTLGQGPEFLTYFQNEAQLEKSRLLSDRFSAERPKGSFSTLEIQRTEQGDSAMYLCASSLLLAGGAVGADTQYFGPGTRLTVL.

The J gene is TRBJ2-1, the V gene TRBV4-2; 8 bases agree with TRBD2. The CDR3 loop spans 18 amino acids. Germline CDR1 reads LGHNA; CDR2 reads YNFKEQ. Germline trimming cut 1 base from V and 0 bases from J; bases unmatched to any gene: 8. This CDR3 is CASSQVELAVSSYNEQFF. The CDR3, as DNA: TGTGCCAGCAGCCAAGTGGAACTAGCGGTGAGCTCCTACAATGAGCAGTTCTTC.

On this clone: Other DNA sequences in this specimen translate into the identical CDR3. The rearrangement joins TRBV5-6 to TRBJ1-4, with D maybe TRBD1 (5 bases). Germline values: CDR1 SGHDT, CDR2 YYEEEE. Trimming pared 2 bases from V and 0 bases from J, leaving 5 bases between. The CDR3 spans 14 residues. CDR3 residues: CASSLGATNEKLFF. CDR3 in DNA: TGTGCCAGCAGCTTAGGGGCAACTAATGAAAAACTGTTTTTT.

This clone is a singleton in its sample. The gene calls are TRBV13 and TRBJ2-1; 7 bases are shared with TRBD2. This CDR3 is 14 amino acids long. Germline assignment: CDR1 PRHDT and CDR2 FYEKMQ (reference sequence). V dropped 0 bases and J dropped 8; count of bases not matched to a gene: 4. The DNA of the CDR3 is TGTGCCAGCAGCTTAGGCCTGCTAGCGGATGAGCAGTTCTTC. Protein sequence: CASSLGLLADEQFF.

In its sample, this clone was seen once. The rearrangement links TRBV4-1 to TRBJ2-3; possible D gene TRBD2, 5 bases. Germline V lookup: CDR1 MGHRA, CDR2 YSYEKL. There are 15 residues in the CDR3. V shed 8 bases and J shed 4 bases, with 19 bases lying between them. The CDR3 protein is CASATGDPSSDTQYF. For the CDR3, the DNA is TGCGCCAGCGCCACCGGGGATCCCTCATCAGATACGCAGTATTTT.